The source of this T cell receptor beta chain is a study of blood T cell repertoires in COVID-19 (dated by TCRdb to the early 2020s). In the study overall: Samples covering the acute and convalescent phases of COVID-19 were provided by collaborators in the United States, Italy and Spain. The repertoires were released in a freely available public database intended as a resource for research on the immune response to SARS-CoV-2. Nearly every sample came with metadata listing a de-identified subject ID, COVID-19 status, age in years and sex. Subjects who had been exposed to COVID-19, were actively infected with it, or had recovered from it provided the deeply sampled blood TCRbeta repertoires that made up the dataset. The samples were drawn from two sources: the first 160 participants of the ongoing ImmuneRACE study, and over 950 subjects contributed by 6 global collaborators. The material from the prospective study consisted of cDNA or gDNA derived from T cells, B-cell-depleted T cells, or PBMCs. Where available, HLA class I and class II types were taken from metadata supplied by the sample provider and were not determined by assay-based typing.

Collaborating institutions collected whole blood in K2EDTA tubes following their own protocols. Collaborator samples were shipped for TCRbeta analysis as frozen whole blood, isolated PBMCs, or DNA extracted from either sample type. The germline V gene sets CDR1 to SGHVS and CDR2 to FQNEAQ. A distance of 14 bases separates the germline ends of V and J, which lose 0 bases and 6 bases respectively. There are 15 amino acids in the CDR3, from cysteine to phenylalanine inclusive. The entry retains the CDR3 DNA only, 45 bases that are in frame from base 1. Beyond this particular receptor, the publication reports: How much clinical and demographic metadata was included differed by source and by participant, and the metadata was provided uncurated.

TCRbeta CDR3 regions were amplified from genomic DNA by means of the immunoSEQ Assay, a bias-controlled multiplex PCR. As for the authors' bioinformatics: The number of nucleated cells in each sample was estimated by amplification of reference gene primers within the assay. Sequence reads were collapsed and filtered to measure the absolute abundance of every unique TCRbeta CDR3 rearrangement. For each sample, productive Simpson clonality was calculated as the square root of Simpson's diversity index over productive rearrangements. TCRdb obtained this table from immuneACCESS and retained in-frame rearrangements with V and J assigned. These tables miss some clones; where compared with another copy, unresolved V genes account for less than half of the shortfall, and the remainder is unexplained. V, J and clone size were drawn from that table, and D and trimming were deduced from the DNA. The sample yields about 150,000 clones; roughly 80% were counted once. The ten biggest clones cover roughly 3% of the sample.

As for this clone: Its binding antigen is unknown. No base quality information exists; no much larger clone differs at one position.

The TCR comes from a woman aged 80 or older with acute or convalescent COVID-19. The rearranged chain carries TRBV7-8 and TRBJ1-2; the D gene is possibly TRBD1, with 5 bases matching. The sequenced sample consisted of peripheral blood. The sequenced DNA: TGTGCCAGCAGCTTAGCGTCCCAGGGAAGGGATGGCTACACCTTC. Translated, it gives CASSLASQGRDGYTF.